The source of this T cell receptor beta chain is a study of T cells in Graves' hyperthyroidism and ophthalmopathy (dated by TCRdb to between 2017 and 2020). For the wider study: To identify TCR V-J signatures that set the groups apart, the researchers used a discovery cohort of about a hundred patients, made up of under 50 with Graves' ophthalmopathy and some 56 with stable Graves' hyperthyroidism. Prospective prediction of ophthalmopathy was tested in an independent validation cohort of about 19 hyperthyroidism patients and 17 patients who later progressed to ophthalmopathy. The paper describes TCR Vbeta CDR3 sequencing of around 140 peripheral blood samples, made up of about 41 ophthalmopathy patients, around 78 hyperthyroidism patients and some 17 progressor patients. In addition, the study compared T-cell repertoires in thyroid tissue and in blood from a handful of Graves' hyperthyroidism patients. The approximately 97 discovery patients were randomly divided into training and test sets at a 7:3 ratio. Once sampling was done, hyperthyroidism patients were given methimazole at a starting dose of 30 mg daily, whereas ophthalmopathy patients were given high-dose intravenous methylprednisolone.

A patient counted as having stable Graves' hyperthyroidism if no progression to ophthalmopathy occurred over 18 months of follow-up. Hyperthyroidism patients were aged 18 to 65 years and newly diagnosed, with disease duration of less than 2 months. Patients with uncontrolled infections, other autoimmune diseases, pregnancy or lactation were excluded. Clinical symptoms, serum thyroxine and TRAb, thyroid ultrasound, and orbital computed tomography formed the basis for the diagnoses. Total RNA was extracted with Trizol reagent, and quality was checked on an Agilent 2100 Bioanalyzer. Overall results and qualifications from the work: A model built on a 13 V-J signature distinguished ophthalmopathy from stable hyperthyroidism, reaching about 89% sensitivity and about 81% specificity in cross-validation and 80%/75% in testing. Sample size was not statistically predetermined, and blinding of investigators to group allocation was not performed. Most expanded thyroid clonotypes (frequency above 0.001) were also detected in blood, a finding suggesting that blood repertoires may reflect thyroid immune responses. In validation, progression to ophthalmopathy was predicted by the model with 70% to 71% sensitivity and 72% to 85% specificity, a median of roughly 6.4 months before onset.

About this clonotype: Its antigen is currently not known. No base-level quality is on record; no much larger clone is a single base apart.

The TCR beta CDR3 regions were amplified from the RNA transcripts. A first-round RT-PCR of the TCR CDR3 used the HTBI primer set with the Qiagen OneStep RT-PCR kit. Libraries were constructed in a second round of multiplex PCR, after which size selection and purification were carried out. Paired-end sequencing of the libraries was performed with 100 bp reads on an Illumina HiSeq2000. The published analysis was carried out like this. SOAPnuke was used to process the raw data, removing reads that contained adapters or uncalled bases, had a mean Phred below 15, or lacked an exact match to the constant primer or identifier. COPE v1.2.5 was used to merge the high-quality paired reads, and each unique nucleotide sequence was defined as a clonotype. MiTCR v1.1 was used to align the clonotypes against IMGT TRBV, TRBD and TRBJ reference segments. Only V-J combinations with frequency above 0.0001, covering about 99% of repertoires, were analysed. The TCS score was defined as F50 (clonal expansion) divided by E x V (chaos), with BLOSUM62-based TCRdist calculated between CDR3 peptides within each V-J. Welch's t-statistics and random forest reduced approximately 520 V-J features to fewer than 15, which were used in a naive Bayes classifier (R e1071). Thyroid-blood repertoire similarity was quantified with the Morisita-Horn index. TCRdb redid the processing of the public reads, applying fastp at Q25 and MiXCR, and retained in-frame beta chains. Each CDR3 protein appears once, grouped with its most common genes and DNA. TCRdb's processing, not the authors', yielded these V and J calls. The sample yields more than 40,000 distinct CDR3 sequences; approximately 50% were counted once. Roughly 32% of the sample belongs to the ten largest clones.

The CDR3 covers 12 residues, taking in both the cysteine and the phenylalanine. CDR3 DNA only is kept here, 36 bases in frame from base 1. V has 3 bases trimmed and J has 12 bases trimmed; junction bases matching no gene number 2. CDR1 and CDR2 are read off the germline V gene as SNHLY and FYNNEI. The receptor was derived from a woman between 45 and 60 years old with Graves' hyperthyroidism. Recombination joined TRBV2 with TRBJ2-6; TRBD1 matches 7 bases in the middle. Sequenced input: peripheral blood or thyroid tissue (not recorded which). CDR3 sequence: CASSEGDSVLTF. Read as DNA, the sequence is TGTGCCAGCAGTGAGGGGGACAGCGTCCTGACTTTC.